Sequencing of this T cell receptor beta chain was carried out in a study of blood T cell repertoires in COVID-19. Study-level background: In each case, the material was cDNA or gDNA derived from T cells, B-cell-depleted T cells, or PBMCs.

Method: immunoSEQ multiplex PCR; TCRdb's copy keeps in-frame clones and lacks some. The sample records roughly 66,000 clones, about 80% being singletons. The CDR3 loop spans 14 amino acids. Looked up from germline, CDR1 is LNHDA and CDR2 is SQIVND (reference sequence). V lost 5 bases, J lost 0 bases, and 9 bases lay in between. This clonotype was sampled from a man aged 55 to 70 with acute or convalescent COVID-19. The chain couples TRBV19 to TRBJ2-3; D unclear. Specimen: peripheral blood. DNA for the CDR3: TGTGCCAGTAGTGGTAGAACTAGCACAGATACGCAGTATTTT. This encodes CASSGRTSTDTQYF. The variable domain in full, completed from reference TRBV19 and TRBJ2-3, reads DGGITQSPKYLFRKEGQNVTLSCEQNLNHDAMYWYRQDPGQGLRLIYYSQIVNDFQKGDIAEGYSVSREKKESFPLTVTSAQKNPTAFYLCASSGRTSTDTQYFGPGTRLTVL.